This T cell receptor (beta chain) was recorded in a study of blood T cell repertoires in COVID-19. CDR3 size: 14 residues. Germline CDR1 LNHDA, CDR2 SQIVND (reference sequence). V shed 7 bases and J shed 6 bases, with 13 bases lying between them. The method was immunoSEQ multiplex PCR; TCRdb's version includes in-frame clones alone and lacks a portion of them. There are around 300,000 clones in the sample; 87% occur only once, and about 2% lies in the top ten. The sample comprised peripheral blood. This TCR was sampled from a man aged 18 to 30 with active or convalescent COVID-19. The chain combines TRBV19 with TRBJ1-6; a weak D match, TRBD1 (5 bases). CDR3 nucleotide sequence: TGTGCCAGTAAGGAGGGGTCTCGTAATTCACCCCTCCACTTT. This gives the protein CASKEGSRNSPLHF. Drawing the rest from reference TRBV19 and TRBJ1-6, the complete variable domain is DGGITQSPKYLFRKEGQNVTLSCEQNLNHDAMYWYRQDPGQGLRLIYYSQIVNDFQKGDIAEGYSVSREKKESFPLTVTSAQKNPTAFYLCASKEGSRNSPLHFGNGTRLTVT.